A selection of T cell receptor beta chains follows, all from one sample in a study of identical twins. TCRdb re-called the 5' RACE reads with MiXCR, one entry per CDR3 protein. The sample yields around 1.7 million distinct CDR3 sequences, less than 40% seen once. Specimen: cord blood. The receptor set was obtained from a newborn girl in good health. The CDR3 runs from the conserved cysteine through the conserved F or W. A D gene is named only where the DNA matches it firmly. Where a row states a size, it is once, few, many or the class of an expanded clone; other rows omit it.

D gene | J gene | clone size | V gene | CDR3 DNA | CDR3 protein
NA | TRBJ1-6 | few | TRBV2 | TGTGCCAGCAGTACACAGGGTGCTAATTCACCCCTCCACTTT | CASSTQGANSPLHF
TRBD1 | TRBJ2-7 | NA | TRBV11-2 | TGTGCCAGCAGCCCCTTTGGACAGGGCAATGGGCTCTACGAGCAGTACTTC | CASSPFGQGNGLYEQYF
TRBD2 | TRBJ2-5 | NA | TRBV19 | TGTGCCGGTTCCCCGGGACTAGCGGGAGTTCGGGAGACCCAGTACTTC | CAGSPGLAGVRETQYF
TRBD1 | TRBJ2-3 | few | TRBV20-1 | TGCAGTGCTAGAGATGGCCACAGGGGCCGGTCAGATACGCAGTATTTT | CSARDGHRGRSDTQYF
NA | TRBJ1-5 | NA | TRBV24-1 | TGTGCCACCAGTGATCCCGGGACGCATAATCAGCCCCAGCATTTT | CATSDPGTHNQPQHF
NA | TRBJ1-6 | many | TRBV28 | TGTGCCAGCAGTTTCATGGAACTCACCCATAATTCACCCCTCCACTTT | CASSFMELTHNSPLHF
TRBD1 | TRBJ1-2 | NA | TRBV7-2 | TGTGCCAGCAGCTTAACAGGGGTGGTTTATGGCTACACCTTC | CASSLTGVVYGYTF
TRBD1 | TRBJ2-7 | NA | TRBV5-1 | TGCGCCAGCGCAGTCGACGGGACAGCGGAAAACGAGCAGTACTTC | CASAVDGTAENEQYF
NA | TRBJ1-1 | once | TRBV28 | TGTGCCAGCAGTTTCATCAGGGAGAGCACTGAAGCTTTCTTT | CASSFIRESTEAFF
NA | TRBJ2-4 | NA | TRBV28 | TGTGCCAGCAGCCGTTACGAGCACTACTTC | CASSRYEHYF
NA | TRBJ2-1 | once | TRBV28 | TGTGTCAGCAGCGCTAGCCCCCTCAATGAGCAGTTCTTC | CVSSASPLNEQFF
TRBD2 | TRBJ2-3 | few | TRBV5-6 | TGTGCCAGCAGCCGACTAGCGGGAGGGCCAGGAGATACGCAGTATTTT | CASSRLAGGPGDTQYF
TRBD1 | TRBJ1-2 | NA | TRBV2 | TGTGCCAGCAGCCCCTACCAGGGGGCCACCGATGGCTACACCTTC | CASSPYQGATDGYTF
NA | TRBJ2-7 | few | TRBV20-1 | TGCAGTGCTGGACTATATAGCTCCTACGAGCAGTACTTC | CSAGLYSSYEQYF
NA | TRBJ2-3 | NA | TRBV20-1 | TGCAGTGCTCCTCGGATAGATACGCAGTATTTT | CSAPRIDTQYF
NA | TRBJ1-2 | NA | TRBV20-1 | TGCAGAGCGCCTGGGGGGCACGGCTACACCTTC | CRAPGGHGYTF
NA | TRBJ2-3 | NA | TRBV20-1 | TGCAGTGCTAGTCTGGGAGACCCCACAGATACGCAGTATTTT | CSASLGDPTDTQYF
NA | TRBJ2-1 | NA | TRBV20-1 | TGCAGTGCTGCCCACCGGGACATTTTCTACAATGAGCAGTTCTTC | CSAAHRDIFYNEQFF
NA | TRBJ1-5 | few | TRBV27 | TGTGCCAGCAGCGACAGGAGCAGCAATCAGCCCCAGCATTTT | CASSDRSSNQPQHF
TRBD2 | TRBJ2-7 | NA | TRBV28 | TGTGCCAGCAGTTTATGGACTCTAGCGGGAAGCTCCTACGAGCAGTACTTC | CASSLWTLAGSSYEQYF
NA | TRBJ1-4 | NA | TRBV28 | TGTGCCAGCGGAAAGTGGGATCTCGGGGCTAATGAAAAACTGTTTTTT | CASGKWDLGANEKLFF
NA | TRBJ2-2 | few | TRBV7-9 | TGTGCCAGCAGCTTTCGTCGGAACACCGTTGAGCTGTTTTTT | CASSFRRNTVELFF
NA | TRBJ2-5 | many | TRBV4-2 | TGTGCCAGCAGCCAAGGGGTCCTCCAAGAGACCCAGTACTTC | CASSQGVLQETQYF
TRBD2 | TRBJ2-7 | once | TRBV4-2 | TGTGCCAGCAGCCAAGTTCCAGCGGGAGCCTACAATGAGCAGTACTTC | CASSQVPAGAYNEQYF
NA | TRBJ1-5 | NA | TRBV15 | TGTGCCACCAGCAGAGATCGGCTCACAGGGTACGATCAGCCCCAGCATTTT | CATSRDRLTGYDQPQHF
NA | TRBJ1-2 | few | TRBV5-6 | TGTGCCAGCAGCCGCACCGGCACTGACAGACCCCTCGGCTACACCTTC | CASSRTGTDRPLGYTF
NA | TRBJ2-2 | few | TRBV5-1 | TGCGCCAGCAGCTTGACGGTGACGGGGGATCCCACCGGGGAGCTGTTTTTT | CASSLTVTGDPTGELFF
TRBD1 | TRBJ1-1 | few | TRBV4-1 | TGCGCCAGCAGCCACCCCACAGGGGTGAACACTGAAGCTTTCTTT | CASSHPTGVNTEAFF
NA | TRBJ1-1 | many | TRBV7-2 | TGTGCCAGCAGCTTAGGTTGGAACACTGAAGCTTTCTTT | CASSLGWNTEAFF
NA | TRBJ2-3 | NA | TRBV12-3/TRBV12-4 | TGTGCCAGCAGCCCCGACGGCCCTAGCACAGATACGCAGTATTTT | CASSPDGPSTDTQYF
TRBD1 | TRBJ1-2 | few | TRBV15 | TGTGCCACCAGCTTACAGGGGCCTGGGTATGGCTACACCTTC | CATSLQGPGYGYTF
TRBD1 | TRBJ1-6 | few | TRBV12-3/TRBV12-4 | TGTGCCAGCAGGACAGGGAATGGACATTCACCCCTCCACTTT | CASRTGNGHSPLHF
NA | TRBJ2-7 | NA | TRBV20-1 | TGCAGTGCTAGCTGGGACCACGAGCAGTACTTC | CSASWDHEQYF
TRBD1 | TRBJ1-5 | NA | TRBV12-3/TRBV12-4 | TGTGCCAGCAGCGCAGGGGGCAGTCAGCCCCAGCATTTT | CASSAGGSQPQHF
NA | TRBJ2-1 | NA | TRBV9 | TGTGCCAGCAGCGGTAAAGGGGGATTTAGAGTCAATGAGCAGTTCTTC | CASSGKGGFRVNEQFF
NA | TRBJ2-6 | NA | TRBV6-5 | TGTGCCAGCAGGCCCGGGGCTGGGGCCAACGTCCTGACTTTC | CASRPGAGANVLTF
TRBD1 | TRBJ1-2 | few | TRBV19 | TGTGCCAGTAGTACTCCGGGACAGGGGGCCTATGGCTACACCTTC | CASSTPGQGAYGYTF